Presented here are 10 T cell receptor beta chains from one specimen sequenced in a study of blood T cell repertoires in COVID-19. Libraries were prepared by immunoSEQ multiplex PCR; TCRdb keeps only in-frame clonotypes and omits some of them. The top ten clones hold approximately 1.8% of a sample with roughly 130,000 clones, 80% of them seen once. Sequencing was performed on peripheral blood. These receptors all stem from a man in his 70s with acute or convalescent COVID-19.

The rearrangement uses TRBV5-5 and TRBJ1-5; 9 bases match TRBD1. The J segment lost 4 bases and the V segment lost 4 bases, leaving 6 bases of the junction unmatched. This CDR3 region has 15 residues. Looked up from germline, CDR1 is SGHKS and CDR2 is YYEKEE (reference sequence). In DNA form, the CDR3 reads TGTGCCAGCAGCCGAACGGGACAGGGAAATCAGCCCCAGCATTTT. Protein sequence: CASSRTGQGNQPQHF.

The V and J genes are TRBV5-7 and TRBJ1-2; possible D gene TRBD1, 5 bases. TRBV5-7 qualifies as an ORF whose function is uncertain. Trimming stripped 4 bases from V and 4 bases from J, with 20 bases between. This CDR3 is built from 16 residues. CDR3 sequence reads: CASSTVPGRDVYGYTF. DNA for the CDR3: TGTGCCAGCAGCACCGTCCCGGGCAGGGATGTCTATGGCTACACCTTC.

The rearrangement links TRBV19 to TRBJ1-5; TRBD1 aligns across 8 bases. In germline, CDR1 is LNHDA, CDR2 SQIVND (reference sequence). This CDR3 spans 14 amino acids. With V trimmed by 5 bases and J by 2 bases, 2 bases remained unmatched. In DNA, the CDR3 is TGTGCCAGTAGTGCAGGGGGCGGCAATCAGCCCCAGCATTTT. Its translation: CASSAGGGNQPQHF. Full variable domain (remainder filled in from reference TRBV19 and TRBJ1-5): DGGITQSPKYLFRKEGQNVTLSCEQNLNHDAMYWYRQDPGQGLRLIYYSQIVNDFQKGDIAEGYSVSREKKESFPLTVTSAQKNPTAFYLCASSAGGGNQPQHFGDGTRLSIL.

The chain uses TRBV6-2 or TRBV6-3 and TRBJ2-3, with TRBD1 matching over 9 bases. Trimming removed 3 bases from V and 2 bases from J; junction bases left unmatched: 12. Germline loops: CDR1 MNHEY, CDR2 SVGEGT. This CDR3 is built from 18 residues. The DNA of the CDR3 is TGTGCCAGCAGTTATTTAACCCCGGGGACAGGGAACACAGATACGCAGTATTTT. Its translation: CASSYLTPGTGNTDTQYF.

V and J are TRBV23-1 and TRBJ2-7; 7 bases map to TRBD1. TRBV23-1 is placed among ORFs of uncertain function. The CDR3 spans 14 residues. The V gene end was trimmed by 3 bases and the J gene end by 1 base; junction bases not matched to a gene: 3. The DNA for the CDR3 is TGCGCCAGCAGTCAGGGACAGAGGTCCTACGAGCAGTACTTC. Amino acids: CASSQGQRSYEQYF.

The chain employs TRBV3-1 (or the pseudogene TRBV3-2) and TRBJ2-2, with 7 positions matching TRBD1. CDR3 length equals 17 residues. Germline lookup yields CDR1 LGHDT and CDR2 YNNKEL (reference sequence). The ends lost 1 base at V and 5 bases at J; junction bases unmatched: 10. The CDR3 coding sequence is TGTGCCAGCAGCCAAGCCCCGACAGGGTATATTACCGGGGAGCTGTTTTTT. Its translation is CASSQAPTGYITGELFF.

V usage is TRBV5-4 and J usage is TRBJ1-1, with D possibly being TRBD1 (5 bases). Trimming left V 2 bases short and J 4 bases short, with 12 bases between. The CDR3 totals 14 residues. The germline V gene encodes CDR1 SGHNT and CDR2 YYREEE (reference sequence). The CDR3: CASSLRQGITEAFF. The CDR3 DNA is TGTGCCAGCAGCTTACGTCAGGGAATCACTGAAGCTTTCTTT.

The chain joins TRBV6-5 to TRBJ1-2, with no clear D. V dropped 6 bases and J dropped 2 bases, with 13 bases sitting between them. The CDR3 length is 14 residues. Looked up from germline, CDR1 is MNHEY and CDR2 is SVGAGI. Written as DNA, the CDR3 is TGTGCCAGCAGCCTACGGACTTCCAACTATGGCTACACCTTC. Its translation: CASSLRTSNYGYTF.

This clone came up a few times. The chain carries TRBV2 and TRBJ1-2; no definite D call. The CDR3 is 14 residues long. Germline V CDR1 and CDR2: SNHLY, FYNNEI. Trimming stripped 4 bases from V and 6 bases from J, with 15 bases between. CDR3 protein: CASSALRRVDGYTF. The CDR3, as DNA: TGTGCCAGCAGTGCCCTAAGGAGAGTCGATGGCTACACCTTC.

This clone has just a few counts. The chain links TRBV3-1 (or the pseudogene TRBV3-2) to TRBJ1-2; D unresolved. The CDR3 totals 14 residues. V was cut by 4 bases and J by 0 bases, with 9 bases left in between. CDR1 is LGHDT and CDR2 is YNNKEL in the germline V gene (reference sequence). In DNA form, the CDR3 reads TGTGCCAGCAGCCGGGCGGGCCCTAACTATGGCTACACCTTC. Amino acid sequence: CASSRAGPNYGYTF.